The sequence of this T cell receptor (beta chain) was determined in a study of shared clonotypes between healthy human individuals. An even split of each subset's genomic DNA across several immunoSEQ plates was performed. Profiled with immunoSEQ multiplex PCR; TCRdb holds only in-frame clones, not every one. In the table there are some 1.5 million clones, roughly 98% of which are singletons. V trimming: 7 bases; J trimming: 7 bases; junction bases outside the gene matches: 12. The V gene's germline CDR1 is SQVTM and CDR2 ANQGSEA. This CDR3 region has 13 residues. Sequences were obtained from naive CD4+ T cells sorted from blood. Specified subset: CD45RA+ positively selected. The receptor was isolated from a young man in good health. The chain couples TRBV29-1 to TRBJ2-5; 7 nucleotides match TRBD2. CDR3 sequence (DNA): TGCAGCGCCCGGGAGGTAGGGTTGGGGACCCAGTACTTC. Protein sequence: CSAREVGLGTQYF.